These T cell receptor beta chains were read from a single sample in a study of metastatic and nonmetastatic thyroid tumors. TCRdb reanalyzed the PCR reads with MiXCR. Among about 20,000 clones listed, 12% were seen once. The sequenced material came from blood. These TCRs come from a male donor with papillary thyroid cancer or a benign thyroid nodule (not recorded which). Some clones in this sample may be carry-over from other donors' samples. CDR3s include the opening cysteine and the closing phenylalanine or tryptophan. A D gene is named only where the DNA matches it firmly. Size tells how often a clone was seen (once, few, many) or the class of an expanded clone, and some rows leave it out.

d_call j_call clone_size v_call cdr3_aa cdr3_nt
TRBD2 TRBJ2-7 NA TRBV20-1 CSARGGLAVSYEQYF TGCAGTGCTAGAGGAGGGCTAGCGGTTTCCTACGAGCAGTACTTC
TRBD1 TRBJ1-2 medium-sized TRBV27 CASSITGTGVSLYYGYTF TGTGCCAGCAGCATCACCGGGACAGGAGTATCCCTCTACTATGGCTACACCTTC
NA TRBJ2-4 few TRBV5-1 CASSLAELNIQYF TGCGCCAGCAGCTTGGCAGAATTAAACATTCAGTACTTC
TRBD2 TRBJ2-1 medium-sized TRBV12-3/TRBV12-4 CASSRGTSGNEQFF TGTGCCAGCAGTAGAGGGACTAGCGGCAATGAGCAGTTCTTC
NA TRBJ1-5 many TRBV20-1 CSALGLGGGQPQHF TGCAGTGCCCTAGGGCTCGGGGGCGGTCAGCCCCAGCATTTT
TRBD1 TRBJ1-6 NA TRBV28 CASSSRQGVFNSPLHF TGTGCCAGCAGTTCACGCCAGGGGGTGTTTAATTCACCCCTCCACTTT
NA TRBJ2-7 many TRBV3-1 CASSHGPYGSPYEQYF TGTGCCAGCAGCCACGGCCCATATGGCAGTCCCTACGAGCAGTACTTC
NA TRBJ1-1 many TRBV6-2/TRBV6-3 CASSYPKAGSTEAFF TGTGCCAGCAGTTACCCCAAGGCGGGGAGCACTGAAGCTTTCTTT
TRBD2 TRBJ2-7 medium-sized TRBV5-1 CASSGSGRNEQYF TGCGCCAGCAGTGGTAGCGGGAGGAACGAGCAGTACTTC
TRBD1 TRBJ2-2 medium-sized TRBV12-3/TRBV12-4 CASSLRTGSTGELFF TGTGCCAGCAGCCTAAGGACAGGGAGCACCGGGGAGCTGTTTTTT
NA TRBJ1-3 many TRBV4-1 CASSQGLRVLGNTIYF TGCGCCAGCAGCCAAGGTCTCAGGGTCCTTGGAAACACCATATATTTT
NA TRBJ2-6 NA TRBV5-1 CASSLQGGAGANVLTF TGCGCCAGCAGCTTACAGGGAGGCGCTGGGGCCAACGTCCTGACTTTC
TRBD2 TRBJ2-5 few TRBV12-3/TRBV12-4 CASSWTSGRAGGETQYF TGTGCCAGCAGCTGGACTAGCGGGAGGGCCGGGGGGGAGACCCAGTACTTC
NA TRBJ2-2 many TRBV9 CASSVGLTGELFF TGTGCCAGCAGCGTAGGTCTCACCGGGGAGCTGTTTTTT
TRBD1 TRBJ1-2 many TRBV19 CASSFPGQGVDGYTF TGTGCCAGTAGTTTTCCGGGACAGGGAGTTGATGGCTACACCTTC
NA TRBJ1-1 few TRBV5-6 CASSLEGLAFF TGTGCCAGCAGCTTGGAGGGGTTGGCTTTCTTT
TRBD1 TRBJ2-2 medium-sized TRBV12-3/TRBV12-4 CASSLLTGGSGELFF TGTGCCAGCAGTTTATTAACAGGGGGGTCAGGGGAGCTGTTTTTT
NA TRBJ1-5 NA TRBV7-2 CASSLWRNQPQHF TGTGCCAGCAGCTTATGGCGTAATCAGCCCCAGCATTTT
TRBD1 TRBJ1-2 NA TRBV20-1 CSALTGTVNYGYTF TGCAGTGCCCTTACCGGGACAGTAAACTATGGCTACACCTTC
TRBD1 TRBJ1-6 many TRBV3-1 CASSQGQGSLHF TGTGCCAGCAGCCAAGGACAGGGCTCCCTCCACTTT